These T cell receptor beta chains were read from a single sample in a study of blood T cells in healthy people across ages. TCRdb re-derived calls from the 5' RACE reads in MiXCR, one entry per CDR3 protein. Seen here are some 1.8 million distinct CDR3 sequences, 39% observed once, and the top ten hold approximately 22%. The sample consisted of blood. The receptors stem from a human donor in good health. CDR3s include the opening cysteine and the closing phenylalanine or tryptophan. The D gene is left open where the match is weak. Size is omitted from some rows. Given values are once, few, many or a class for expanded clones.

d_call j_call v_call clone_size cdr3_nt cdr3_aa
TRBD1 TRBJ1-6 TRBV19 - TGTGCCGCGGGACAGTATAATTCACCCCTCCACTTT CAAGQYNSPLHF
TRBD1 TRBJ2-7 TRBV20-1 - TGCAGTGCTAGAGATTTCGGGACAGGGGTAGGGGAGCAGTACTTC CSARDFGTGVGEQYF
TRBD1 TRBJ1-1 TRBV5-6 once TGTGCCAGCAGCTTGTTTTCGACAGGGCCTGAAGCTTTCTTT CASSLFSTGPEAFF
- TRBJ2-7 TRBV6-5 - TGTGCCAGCAGTTACTCGAAGGTGGATAGGAGGCCCTACAATGAGCAGTACTTC CASSYSKVDRRPYNEQYF
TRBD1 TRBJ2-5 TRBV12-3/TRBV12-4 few TGTGCCAGCAGTTTCCGCGGGCAGGGGGCCGGTGAGACCCAGTACTTC CASSFRGQGAGETQYF
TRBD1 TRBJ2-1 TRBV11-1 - TGTGCCAGCAGCCATCCCTTGGGACAGGGAGAAACTTGGGCAAAGGGCTCCTACAATGAGCAGTTCTTC CASSHPLGQGETWAKGSYNEQFF
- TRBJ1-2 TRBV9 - TGTGCCAGCAGCGGTACAGGAAGGACTTTTTTTAGCTACACCTTC CASSGTGRTFFSYTF
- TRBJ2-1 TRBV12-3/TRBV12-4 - TGTGCCAGCAGCTCAAGGAGATACAATGAGCAGTTCTTC CASSSRRYNEQFF
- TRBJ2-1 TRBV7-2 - TGTGCCATAAGGGGATACGGCGAGCAGTTCTTC CAIRGYGEQFF
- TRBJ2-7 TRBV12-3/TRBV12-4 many TGTGCCAGCAGCTTAGAGGGGGGACCCTACGAGCAGTACTTC CASSLEGGPYEQYF
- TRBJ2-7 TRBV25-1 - TGTGCCAACAGTGCGTCGGCGGAAAAGAACGAGCAGTACTTC CANSASAEKNEQYF
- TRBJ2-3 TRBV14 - TGTGCCACCGGAGGGGCGGCGTTCGGCACAGATACGCAGTATTTT CATGGAAFGTDTQYF
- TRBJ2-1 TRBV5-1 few TGCGCCAGCAGCCCGACTCCGAATACCTACAATGAGCAGTTCTTC CASSPTPNTYNEQFF
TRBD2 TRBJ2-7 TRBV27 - TGTGCCAGCAGTTTCGCTAGCGGGAACGAGCAGTACTTC CASSFASGNEQYF
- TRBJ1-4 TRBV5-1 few TGCGCCAGCAGCTTGGGCCCGTCCAGGGCAGGTGAAAAACTGTTTTTT CASSLGPSRAGEKLFF
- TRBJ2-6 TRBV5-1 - TGCGCCAGCAGCCTCGACATAAACTCTGGGGCCAACGTCCGGACTTTC CASSLDINSGANVRTF
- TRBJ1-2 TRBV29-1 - TGCAGCGTAGCCCTTAACCATGGCTACACCTTC CSVALNHGYTF
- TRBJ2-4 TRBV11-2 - TGTGCCAGCAGCTTATTTCCCTCCGGACAGAAAAACATTCAGTACTTC CASSLFPSGQKNIQYF
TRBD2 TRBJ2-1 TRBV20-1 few TGCAGTGCTAGGTATCGCGGGGGGGAATTCTATGAGCAGTTCTTC CSARYRGGEFYEQFF
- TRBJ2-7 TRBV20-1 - TGCAGTGCCCCCAATTTGGAGACCTACGAGCAGTACTTC CSAPNLETYEQYF
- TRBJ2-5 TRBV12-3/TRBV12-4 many TGTGCCAGCGGAGTACTGGGGAACCAAGAGACCCAGTACTTC CASGVLGNQETQYF
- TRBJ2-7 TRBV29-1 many TGCAGCGTTGATCGGGGCCCCACCTACGAGCAGTACTTC CSVDRGPTYEQYF
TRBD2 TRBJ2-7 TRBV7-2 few TGTGCCAGCAGCTTGAGTTCGGCGGGGGCCTACGAGCAGTACTTC CASSLSSAGAYEQYF
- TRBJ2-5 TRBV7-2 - TGTGCCAGCAGCTTCCCCTACAGGGCGTTGGAGGTAGAGACCCAGTACTTC CASSFPYRALEVETQYF
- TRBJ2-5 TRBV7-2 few TGTGCCAGCAGCCATACTAGGTTCGGGGAGACCCAGTACTTC CASSHTRFGETQYF
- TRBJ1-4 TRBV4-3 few TGCGCCAGCAGCCGGGGCAGGGACTCTTATGAAAAACTGTTTTTT CASSRGRDSYEKLFF
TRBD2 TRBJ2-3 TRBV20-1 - TGCAGTGCTCCCCGGGGCGGGGGGCCAACAGATACGCAGTATTTT CSAPRGGGPTDTQYF
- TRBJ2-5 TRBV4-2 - TGTGCCAGCAGCCAAGAGGAAGGCCCCGGGGAGACCCAGTACTTC CASSQEEGPGETQYF
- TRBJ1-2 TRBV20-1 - TGCAGTGCTAGTGAGGGGGTATCTGGCTACACCTTC CSASEGVSGYTF
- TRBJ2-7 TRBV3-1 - TGTGCCAGCAGCCAAGGGGACCCACTAATCGGGTACGAGCAGTACTTC CASSQGDPLIGYEQYF
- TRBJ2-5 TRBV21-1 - TGTGCCGGCAGCAAAGAGACCTTGAAAGAGACCCAGTACTTC CAGSKETLKETQYF
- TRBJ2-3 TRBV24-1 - TGTGCCACCAGTGATCCGACAGCAGATACGCAGTATTTT CATSDPTADTQYF
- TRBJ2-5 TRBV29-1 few TGCAGCGCCGAACCGCACAGTCAGGGGGGAGAGACCCAGTACTTC CSAEPHSQGGETQYF
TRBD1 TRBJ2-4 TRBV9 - TGTGCCAGCAGCGTAGCTGGACAGGGGGCAGTTGAGCAGTACTTC CASSVAGQGAVEQYF
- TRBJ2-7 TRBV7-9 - TGTGCCAGCAAACACCCAGAGGACGGCTCCTACGAGCAGTACTTC CASKHPEDGSYEQYF
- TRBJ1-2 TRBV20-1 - TGCAGTGCTAGTAGGGGGGGAAATAACTATGGCTACACCTTC CSASRGGNNYGYTF
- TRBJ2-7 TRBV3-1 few TGTGCCAGCAGCCAAGATAATTTCTCCTACGAGCAGTACTTC CASSQDNFSYEQYF
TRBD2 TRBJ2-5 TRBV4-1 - TGCGCCAGCAGCCACGTAGCGGGGGGGGCTGCGACAGACCAAGAGACCCAGTACTTC CASSHVAGGAATDQETQYF
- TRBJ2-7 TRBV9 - TGTGCCAGCAGCTCCCCGAGGGGTGAGGACTACAATGAGCAGTACTTC CASSSPRGEDYNEQYF
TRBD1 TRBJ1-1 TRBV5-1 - TGCGCCAGCAGCGGAATTACAGGGGTTGAAGACACTGAAGCTTTCTTT CASSGITGVEDTEAFF
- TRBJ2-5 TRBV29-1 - TGCAGCGTTGTCGCAGGGGAAGAGACCCAGTACTTC CSVVAGEETQYF
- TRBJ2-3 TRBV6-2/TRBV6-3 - TGTGCCAGCAGGCTAGACCCTCTGACTAACCCAAGCACAGATACGCAGTATTTT CASRLDPLTNPSTDTQYF
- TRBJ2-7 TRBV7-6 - TGTGCCAGCAGCGTGGCGGCCAATTCCTACGAGCAGTACTTC CASSVAANSYEQYF
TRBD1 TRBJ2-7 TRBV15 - TGTGCCACCAGCAGAGATGGGACAGGGAGCTCCTACGAGCAGTACTTC CATSRDGTGSSYEQYF
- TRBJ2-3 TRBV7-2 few TGTGCCAGCACCTGGGGTCTAGGCACAGATACGCAGTATTTT CASTWGLGTDTQYF
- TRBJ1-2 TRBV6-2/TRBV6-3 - TGTGCCAGCAGTCCTTTGGGGCAGGGCTACACCTTC CASSPLGQGYTF
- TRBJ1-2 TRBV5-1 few TGCGCCAGCAGCTCCGGACAGCTCGACTCGTGGATTTATGGCTACACCTTC CASSSGQLDSWIYGYTF